Detailed here is one T cell receptor (beta chain). Produced via immunoSEQ multiplex PCR; TCRdb's table is partial and in-frame only. The data show hundreds of thousands of clones, around 96% seen once. This specimen belongs to a study of shared clonotypes between healthy human individuals. V was trimmed by 0 bases and J by 10 bases, leaving 10 bases between them. CDR1 GTSNPN and CDR2 SVGIG come from the germline V gene (reference sequence). This CDR3 spans 13 amino acids. Naive CD8 cells lacked CD45RO, underwent positive selection for CCR7 and left out terminally differentiated effector memory CD45RA+ cells.

This sequence originates from a woman in her 30s in good health. What was sequenced was naive CD8+ T cells sorted from blood. The chain combines TRBV30 with TRBJ1-6; D remains ambiguous. CDR3 sequence (DNA): TGTGCCTGGAGTGTATTCCAGGAATCACCCCTCCACTTT. Protein: CAWSVFQESPLHF.